What follows are 18 T cell receptor beta chains derived from one specimen sequenced in a study of T cell repertoires in cytomegalovirus infection. TCRdb ran MiXCR on the reads and lists one entry per CDR3 protein. The table lists approximately 170,000 distinct CDR3 sequences, 14% of them singletons, with more than 20% in the top ten. Material for sequencing was PBMCs. These receptors originate from a human donor in good health (CMV status not recorded). Some clones in this sample may be carry-over from other donors' samples.

This clonotype was observed at least ten times. This rearrangement joins TRBV7-3 to TRBJ1-1; a possible D gene is TRBD1 (5 bases). The germline V gene has CDR1 SGHTA and CDR2 FQGTGA. This CDR3 comprises 15 residues. Trimming removed 0 bases at V and 0 bases at J, with 8 bases between. The CDR3 loop reads CASSLTAGMNTEAFF. CDR3 DNA sequence: TGTGCCAGCAGCTTAACGGCAGGGATGAACACTGAAGCTTTCTTT.

This clonotype occurred a few times. The chain employs TRBV2 and TRBJ2-3; D gene unclear. The V end was cut by 6 bases, the J end by 6 bases, with 25 bases between. The germline V gene has CDR1 SNHLY and CDR2 FYNNEI. The length of the CDR3 is 17 residues. The CDR3: CASRARLDTPLADTQYF. CDR3 in DNA: TGTGCCAGCAGAGCCCGTCTAGACACTCCCCTGGCGGATACGCAGTATTTT.

In this sample, this clonotype turned up many times. The chain recombines TRBV28 with TRBJ2-2; 8 bases line up with TRBD1. This CDR3 spans 19 amino acids. CDR1 is MDHEN, CDR2 SYDVKM, per germline. The J segment lost 6 bases and the V segment lost 4 bases, leaving 19 bases of the junction unmatched. The CDR3, as DNA: TGTGCCAGCAGTTCCCCCCGGGGAACAGGGGGACGGTACGCCGGGGAGCTGTTTTTT. It codes for CASSSPRGTGGRYAGELFF.

This clonotype showed up just a few times. This sequence joins TRBV11-2 and TRBJ1-1, with 7 bases matching TRBD1. The trim removed 6 bases at V and 11 bases at J, leaving 9 bases unmatched. There are 12 residues in the CDR3. Germline CDR1 is SGHAT and CDR2 is FQNNGV. CDR3 region: CASRRETGVAFF. In DNA, the CDR3 is TGTGCCAGCAGACGCGAAACAGGGGTTGCTTTCTTT. The full variable domain, completed using reference TRBV11-2 and TRBJ1-1, is EAGVAQSPRYKIIEKRQSVAFWCNPISGHATLYWYQQILGQGPKLLIQFQNNGVVDDSQLPKDRFSAERLKGVDSTLKIQPAKLEDSAVYLCASRRETGVAFFGQGTRLTVV.

This clonotype was seen ten or more times. This chain joins TRBV6-2 or TRBV6-3 and TRBJ1-6; the D is unclear. CDR1 and CDR2 (germline): MNHEY, SVGEGT. This CDR3 is built from 20 residues. The V and J ends lost 2 bases and 0 bases respectively, with 20 bases between them. This CDR3 is CASSYGGLTVGSSYNSPLHF. The CDR3 nucleotides are TGTGCCAGCAGTTACGGAGGACTTACCGTCGGGAGCTCCTATAATTCACCCCTCCACTTT.

This clonotype was recorded many times. The rearrangement joins TRBV19 to TRBJ1-1, with 7 bases matching TRBD1. This CDR3 has 14 residues. V was pared by 5 bases and J by 5 bases, with 8 bases of the junction left unmatched. CDR1 is LNHDA, CDR2 SQIVND, per germline (reference sequence). The CDR3 nucleotides are TGTGCCAGTAGTGGCGACAGGGCGGTAACTGAAGCTTTCTTT. Translated, it gives CASSGDRAVTEAFF.

The V gene is TRBV10-3, the J gene TRBJ1-1, with 7 bases fitting TRBD1. The CDR3 is 11 amino acids. The trim removed 10 bases at V and 7 bases at J, leaving 6 bases unmatched. The germline V gene encodes CDR1 ENHRY and CDR2 SYGVKD. CDR3: CATIRQGEAFF. As DNA, the CDR3 is TGTGCCACCATCAGACAGGGTGAAGCTTTCTTT.

In its sample, this clonotype was seen many times. V and J are TRBV12-3 or TRBV12-4 and TRBJ2-1; D is possibly TRBD2 (6 bases). Trimming cost V 6 bases and J 2 bases, with 14 bases left between them. CDR3 length equals 15 residues. CDR3 nucleotides: TGTGCCAGCAGCCTGCGGGACTCCGCCTACAATGAGCAGTTCTTC. Its protein is CASSLRDSAYNEQFF.

The chain joins TRBV3-1 to TRBJ1-5; possible D gene TRBD1, 5 bases. Trimming took 0 bases from V and 4 from J, leaving 19 bases between them. Germline CDR1 and CDR2: LGHDT and YNNKEL (reference sequence). The CDR3 is 18 amino acids. CDR3 DNA: TGTGCCAGCAGCCAAGATTCGTTTGGGGGTCGGGCGAATCAGCCCCAGCATTTT. Protein: CASSQDSFGGRANQPQHF.

The chain uses TRBV20-1 and TRBJ2-7, with 7 nucleotides matching TRBD2. Trimming removed 5 bases from V and 0 bases from J; junction bases left unmatched: 10. The CDR3 runs 15 residues. Per the germline V gene, CDR1 is DFQATT and CDR2 is SNEGSKA (reference sequence). CDR3 sequence: CSAGNERGLSYEQYF. The CDR3 DNA is TGCAGTGCTGGGAATGAGCGGGGACTCTCCTACGAGCAGTACTTC.

There are many counts of this clonotype. The chain employs TRBV7-8 and TRBJ1-5; D is ambiguous. Germline V gives CDR1 SGHVS, CDR2 FQNEAQ. V lost 4 bases to trimming and J lost 7 bases, with 14 bases between them. The CDR3 length is 14 residues. The CDR3 DNA reads TGTGCCAGCAGCTCAAATGGGAAAATCCAGCCCCAGCATTTT. It yields the protein CASSSNGKIQPQHF. The variable domain in full, completed from reference TRBV7-8 and TRBJ1-5, reads GAGVSQSPRYKVAKRGQDVALRCDPISGHVSLFWYQQALGQGPEFLTYFQNEAQLDKSGLPSDRFFAERPEGSVSTLKIQRTQQEDSAVYLCASSSNGKIQPQHFGDGTRLSIL.

The J gene is TRBJ2-3, the V gene TRBV29-1; TRBD2 is a possible D gene (5 bases). Germline assignment: CDR1 SQVTM and CDR2 ANQGSEA. This CDR3 comprises 16 residues. The V and J ends lost 1 base and 5 bases respectively, with 19 bases between them. The CDR3 here is CSVEGEAGITLDTQYF. As DNA, the CDR3 is TGCAGCGTTGAAGGCGAGGCGGGCATTACGTTAGATACGCAGTATTTT.

This clonotype has a handful of counts. The chain combines TRBV14 with TRBJ1-2; D is unclear. Per the germline V gene, CDR1 is SGHDN and CDR2 is FVKESK. The V end lost 0 bases, the J end lost 7 bases, and 12 bases lay between the germline ends. The CDR3 is 14 residues long. CDR3 loop: CASSQDNGHRGYTF. The CDR3 bases are TGTGCCAGCAGCCAAGATAACGGTCACCGTGGCTACACCTTC.

This clonotype showed up many times. The chain joins TRBV7-3 to TRBJ2-3; D may be TRBD1 (6 bases). Germline V CDR1 and CDR2: SGHTA, FQGTGA. CDR3 length: 19 residues. V lost 1 base, J lost 2 bases, and 22 bases lay in between. CDR3 sequence reads: CASSLNPPMGALNTDTQYF. The CDR3 DNA follows: TGTGCCAGCAGCTTAAACCCCCCCATGGGGGCCCTAAACACAGATACGCAGTATTTT. The complete variable domain, with remaining parts taken from reference TRBV7-3 and TRBJ2-3, reads GAGVSQTPSNKVTEKGKYVELRCDPISGHTALYWYRQSLGQGPEFLIYFQGTGAADDSGLPNDRFFAVRPEGSVSTLKIQRTERGDSAVYLCASSLNPPMGALNTDTQYFGPGTRLTVL.

This clonotype was recorded many times. This chain joins TRBV6-1 and TRBJ2-5; no firm D call. The germline V gene encodes CDR1 MNHNS and CDR2 SASEGT. The CDR3 covers 13 residues. The germline V and J ends were trimmed by 7 bases and 0 bases, with 9 bases remaining between them. CDR3 loop: CASIRSYQETQYF. Written as DNA, the CDR3 is TGTGCCAGCATCCGGAGCTACCAAGAGACCCAGTACTTC.

The chain combines TRBV7-2 with TRBJ2-7, with D possibly TRBD1 on 5 matching bases. Germline CDR1 and CDR2: SGHTA and FQGNSA. This CDR3 is built from 14 residues. Between the trimmed V and J ends, which lost 1 base and 6 bases, there was a span of 13 bases. For the CDR3, the DNA is TGTGCCAGCAGCTTAGATGTGGGGCTCCTCGAGCAGTACTTC. It encodes CASSLDVGLLEQYF.

This clonotype was observed many times. V is TRBV7-3 and J is TRBJ1-3; the D gene is possibly TRBD1 (5 bases). The germline CDR1 and CDR2 sequences are SGHTA and FQGTGA. The CDR3 sequence is 16 residues long. V was clipped by 3 bases and J by 3 bases, with 15 bases between them. The CDR3 protein is CASSLGGSNFGNTIYF. CDR3 bases: TGTGCCAGCAGCTTGGGGGGATCGAACTTTGGAAACACCATATATTTT.

This chain connects TRBV18 to TRBJ1-5, with D hard to call. The germline V gene has CDR1 KGHSH and CDR2 LQKENI. The germline V and J ends were trimmed by 1 base and 7 bases, with 8 bases remaining between them. CDR3 length: 13 amino acids. This CDR3 is CASSPRENQPQHF. The CDR3 DNA is TGTGCCAGCTCACCACGTGAAAACCAGCCCCAGCATTTT. Drawing the rest from reference TRBV18 and TRBJ1-5, the complete variable domain is NAGVMQNPRHLVRRRGQEARLRCSPMKGHSHVYWYRQLPEEGLKFMVYLQKENIIDESGMPKERFSAEFPKEGPSILRIQQVVRGDSAAYFCASSPRENQPQHFGDGTRLSIL.